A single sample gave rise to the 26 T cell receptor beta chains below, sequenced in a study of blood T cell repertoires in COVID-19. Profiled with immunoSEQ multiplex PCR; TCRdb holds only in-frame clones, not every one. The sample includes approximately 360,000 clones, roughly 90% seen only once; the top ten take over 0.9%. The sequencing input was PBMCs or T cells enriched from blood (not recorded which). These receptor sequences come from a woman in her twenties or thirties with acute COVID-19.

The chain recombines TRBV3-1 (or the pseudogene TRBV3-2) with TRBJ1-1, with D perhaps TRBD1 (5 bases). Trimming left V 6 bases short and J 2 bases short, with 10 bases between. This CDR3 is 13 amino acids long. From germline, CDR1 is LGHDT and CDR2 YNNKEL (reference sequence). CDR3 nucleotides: TGTGCCAGCAGTTTGGGGGGTAACACTGAAGCTTTCTTT. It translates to CASSLGGNTEAFF.

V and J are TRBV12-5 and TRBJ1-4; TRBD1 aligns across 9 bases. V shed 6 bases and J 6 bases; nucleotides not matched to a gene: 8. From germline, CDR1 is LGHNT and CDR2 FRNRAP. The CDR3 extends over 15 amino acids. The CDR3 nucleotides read TGTGCTAGTGGGACAGGGACAGGGAGGGATGAAAAACTGTTTTTT. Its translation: CASGTGTGRDEKLFF. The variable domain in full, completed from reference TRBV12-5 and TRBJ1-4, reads DARVTQTPRHKVTEMGQEVTMRCQPILGHNTVFWYRQTMMQGLELLAYFRNRAPLDDSGMPKDRFSAEMPDATLATLKIQPSEPRDSAVYFCASGTGTGRDEKLFFGSGTQLSVL.

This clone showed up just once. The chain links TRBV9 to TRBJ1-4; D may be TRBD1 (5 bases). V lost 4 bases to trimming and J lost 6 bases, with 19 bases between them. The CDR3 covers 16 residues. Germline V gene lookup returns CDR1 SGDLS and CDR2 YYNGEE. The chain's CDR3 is CASSPPLRVRDEKLFF. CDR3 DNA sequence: TGTGCCAGCAGCCCCCCCCTCAGGGTCAGGGATGAAAAACTGTTTTTT.

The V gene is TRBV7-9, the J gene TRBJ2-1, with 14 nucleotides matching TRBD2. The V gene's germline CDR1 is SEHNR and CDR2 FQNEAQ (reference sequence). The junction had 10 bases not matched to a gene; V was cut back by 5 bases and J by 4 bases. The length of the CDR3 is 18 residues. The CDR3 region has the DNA TGTGCCAGCAGCCACCCAAGGACTAGCGGGGGGAATTACAATGAGCAGTTCTTC. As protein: CASSHPRTSGGNYNEQFF.

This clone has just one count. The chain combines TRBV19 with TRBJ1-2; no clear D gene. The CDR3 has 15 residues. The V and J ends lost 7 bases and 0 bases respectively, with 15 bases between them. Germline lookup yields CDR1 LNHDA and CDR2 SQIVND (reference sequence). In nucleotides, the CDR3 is TGTGCCAGTAAACCGACGGGAGCCTCTAACTATGGCTACACCTTC. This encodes CASKPTGASNYGYTF.

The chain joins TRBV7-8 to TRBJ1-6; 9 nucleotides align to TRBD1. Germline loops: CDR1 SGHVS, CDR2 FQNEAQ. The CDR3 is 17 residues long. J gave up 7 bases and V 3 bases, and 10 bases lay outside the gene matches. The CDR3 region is CASSLSGTGRPNSPLHF. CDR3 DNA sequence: TGTGCCAGCAGCTTGTCGGGGACAGGGAGGCCGAATTCACCCCTCCACTTT. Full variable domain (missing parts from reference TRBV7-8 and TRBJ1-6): GAGVSQSPRYKVAKRGQDVALRCDPISGHVSLFWYQQALGQGPEFLTYFQNEAQLDKSGLPSDRFFAERPEGSVSTLKIQRTQQEDSAVYLCASSLSGTGRPNSPLHFGNGTRLTVT.

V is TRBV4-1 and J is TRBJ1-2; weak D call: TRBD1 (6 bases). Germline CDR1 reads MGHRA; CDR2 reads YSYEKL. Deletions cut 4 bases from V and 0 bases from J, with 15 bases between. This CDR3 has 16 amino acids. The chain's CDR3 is CASSLPGTSPNYGYTF. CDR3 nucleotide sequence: TGCGCCAGCAGCCTTCCCGGGACATCACCTAACTATGGCTACACCTTC.

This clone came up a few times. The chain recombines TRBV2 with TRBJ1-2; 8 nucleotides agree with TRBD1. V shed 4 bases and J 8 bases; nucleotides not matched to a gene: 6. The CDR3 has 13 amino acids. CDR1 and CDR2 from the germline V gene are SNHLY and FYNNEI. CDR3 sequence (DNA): TGTGCCAGCAGTGTAACAGGGGGTTTGGGCTACACCTTC. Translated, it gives CASSVTGGLGYTF. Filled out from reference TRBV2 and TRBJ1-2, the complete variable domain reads EPEVTQTPSHQVTQMGQEVILRCVPISNHLYFYWYRQILGQKVEFLVSFYNNEISEKSEIFDDQFSVERPDGSNFTLKIRSTKLEDSAMYFCASSVTGGLGYTFGSGTRLTVV.

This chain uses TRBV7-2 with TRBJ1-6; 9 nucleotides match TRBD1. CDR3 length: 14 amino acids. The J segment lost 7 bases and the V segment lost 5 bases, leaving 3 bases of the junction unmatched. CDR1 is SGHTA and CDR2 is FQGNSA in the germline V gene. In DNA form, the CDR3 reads TGTGCCAGCAGCCCGGACAGGGGCAATTCACCCCTCCACTTT. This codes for CASSPDRGNSPLHF.

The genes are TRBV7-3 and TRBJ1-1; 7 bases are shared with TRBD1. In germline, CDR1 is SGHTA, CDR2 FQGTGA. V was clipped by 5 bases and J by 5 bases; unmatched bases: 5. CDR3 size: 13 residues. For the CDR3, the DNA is TGTGCCAGCAGCCTTAGGGGGCCGACTGAAGCTTTCTTT. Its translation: CASSLRGPTEAFF.

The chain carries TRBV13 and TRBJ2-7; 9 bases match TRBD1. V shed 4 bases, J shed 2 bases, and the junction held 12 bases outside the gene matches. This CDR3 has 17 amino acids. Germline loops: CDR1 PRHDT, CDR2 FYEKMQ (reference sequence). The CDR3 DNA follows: TGTGCCAGCAGCTCACCCCGGGACAGGGTCAGCACCTACGAGCAGTACTTC. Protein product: CASSSPRDRVSTYEQYF.

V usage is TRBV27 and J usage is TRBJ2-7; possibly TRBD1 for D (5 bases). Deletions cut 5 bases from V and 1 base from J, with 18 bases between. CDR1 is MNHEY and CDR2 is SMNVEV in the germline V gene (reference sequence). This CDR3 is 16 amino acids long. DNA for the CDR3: TGTGCCAGCAGTAGCCCAGGACACAAACTTTCCTACGAGCAGTACTTC. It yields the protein CASSSPGHKLSYEQYF.

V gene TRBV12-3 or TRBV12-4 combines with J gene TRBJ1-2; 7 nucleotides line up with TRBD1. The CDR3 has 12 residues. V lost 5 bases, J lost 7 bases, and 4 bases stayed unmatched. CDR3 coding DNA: TGTGCCAGCAGTAGGGGGCAAGGTGGCTACACCTTC. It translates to CASSRGQGGYTF.

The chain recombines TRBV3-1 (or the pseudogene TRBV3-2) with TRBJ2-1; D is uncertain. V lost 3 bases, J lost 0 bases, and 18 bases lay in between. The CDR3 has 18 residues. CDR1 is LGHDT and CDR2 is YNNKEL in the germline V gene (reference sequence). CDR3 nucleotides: TGTGCCAGCAGCCATATTGCCGGCGGTAAGAGCTCCTACAATGAGCAGTTCTTC. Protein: CASSHIAGGKSSYNEQFF.

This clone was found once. CDR3 nucleotide sequence: TGCGCCAGCAGCCCCTCCTCAGTGGGCGCGTCTTATCCCCTCCACTTT. This sequence encodes CASSPSSVGASYPLHF. The V gene is TRBV4-1, the J gene TRBJ1-6; the D is unclear. Deletions cut 4 bases from V and 13 bases from J, with 23 bases between. CDR1 MGHRA and CDR2 YSYEKL come from the germline V gene. The CDR3 extends over 16 amino acids.

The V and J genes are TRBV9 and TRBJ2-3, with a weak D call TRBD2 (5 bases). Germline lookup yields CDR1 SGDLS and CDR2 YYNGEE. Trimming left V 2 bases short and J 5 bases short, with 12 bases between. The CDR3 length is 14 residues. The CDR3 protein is CASSVLSGIDTQYF. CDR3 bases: TGTGCCAGCAGCGTCCTAAGCGGTATAGATACGCAGTATTTT.

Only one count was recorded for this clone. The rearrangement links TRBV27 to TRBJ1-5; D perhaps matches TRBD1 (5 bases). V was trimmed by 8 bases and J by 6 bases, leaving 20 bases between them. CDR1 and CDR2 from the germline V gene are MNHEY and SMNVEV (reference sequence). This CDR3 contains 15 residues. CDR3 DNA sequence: TGTGCCAGCGCTACTCGGGGGTTGTGGGTTCAGCCCCAGCATTTT. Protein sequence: CASATRGLWVQPQHF.

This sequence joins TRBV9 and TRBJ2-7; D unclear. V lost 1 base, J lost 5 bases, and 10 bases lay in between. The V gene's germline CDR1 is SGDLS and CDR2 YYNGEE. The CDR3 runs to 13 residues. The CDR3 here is CASSVLSYDEQYF. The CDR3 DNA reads TGTGCCAGCAGCGTATTGAGTTACGACGAGCAGTACTTC.

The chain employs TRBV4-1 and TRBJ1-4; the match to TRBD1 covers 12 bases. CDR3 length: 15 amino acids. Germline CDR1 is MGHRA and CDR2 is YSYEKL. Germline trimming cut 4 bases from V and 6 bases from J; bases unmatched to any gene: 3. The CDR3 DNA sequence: TGCGCCAGCAGCCCGGGGACAGGGGGCTATGAAAAACTGTTTTTT. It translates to CASSPGTGGYEKLFF.

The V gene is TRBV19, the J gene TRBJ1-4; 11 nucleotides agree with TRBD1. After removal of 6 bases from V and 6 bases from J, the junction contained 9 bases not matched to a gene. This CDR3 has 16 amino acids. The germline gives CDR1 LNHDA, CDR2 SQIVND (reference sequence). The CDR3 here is CASRPQGQGAYEKLFF. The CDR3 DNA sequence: TGTGCCAGTAGACCCCAAGGACAGGGGGCTTATGAAAAACTGTTTTTT.

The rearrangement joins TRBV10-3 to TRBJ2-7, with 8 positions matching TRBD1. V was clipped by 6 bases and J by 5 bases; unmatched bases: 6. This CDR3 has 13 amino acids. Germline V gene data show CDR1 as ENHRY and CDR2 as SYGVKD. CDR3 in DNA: TGTGCCATCAGACCGGGACAGGACCACGAGCAGTACTTC. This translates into CAIRPGQDHEQYF.

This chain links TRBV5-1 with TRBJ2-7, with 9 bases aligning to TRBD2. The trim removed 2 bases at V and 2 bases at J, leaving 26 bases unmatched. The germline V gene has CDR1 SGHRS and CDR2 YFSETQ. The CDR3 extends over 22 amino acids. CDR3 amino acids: CASSLRQTKSSGGNLSPYEQYF. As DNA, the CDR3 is TGCGCCAGCAGCTTAAGACAGACAAAATCGAGCGGGGGGAACCTTTCCCCCTACGAGCAGTACTTC. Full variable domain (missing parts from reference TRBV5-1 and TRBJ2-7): KAGVTQTPRYLIKTRGQQVTLSCSPISGHRSVSWYQQTPGQGLQFLFEYFSETQRNKGNFPGRFSGRQFSNSRSEMNVSTLELGDSALYLCASSLRQTKSSGGNLSPYEQYFGPGTRLTVT.

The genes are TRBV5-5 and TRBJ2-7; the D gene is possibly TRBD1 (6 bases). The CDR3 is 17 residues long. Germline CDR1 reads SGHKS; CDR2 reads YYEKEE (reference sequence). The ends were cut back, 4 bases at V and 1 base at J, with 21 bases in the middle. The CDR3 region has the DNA TGTGCCAGCAGCCCCCAGGCAAGGAGGACAGAGTCCTACGAGCAGTACTTC. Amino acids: CASSPQARRTESYEQYF. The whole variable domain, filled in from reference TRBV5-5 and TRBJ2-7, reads DAGVTQSPTHLIKTRGQQVTLRCSPISGHKSVSWYQQVLGQGPQFIFQYYEKEERGRGNFPDRFSARQFPNYSSELNVNALLLGDSALYLCASSPQARRTESYEQYFGPGTRLTVT.

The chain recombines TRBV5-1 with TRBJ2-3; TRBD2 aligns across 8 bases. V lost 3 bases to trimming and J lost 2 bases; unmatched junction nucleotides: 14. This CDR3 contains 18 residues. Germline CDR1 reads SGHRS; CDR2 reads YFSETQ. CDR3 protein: CASSSQASSGGVTDTQYF. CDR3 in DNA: TGCGCCAGCAGCTCGCAAGCCAGCAGCGGGGGAGTCACAGATACGCAGTATTTT.

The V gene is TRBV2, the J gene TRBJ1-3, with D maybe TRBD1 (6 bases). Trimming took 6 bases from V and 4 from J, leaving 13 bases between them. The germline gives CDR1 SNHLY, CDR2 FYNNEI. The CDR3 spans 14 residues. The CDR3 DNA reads TGTGCCAGCAGCCAGGGGCAACGGGGAAACACCATATATTTT. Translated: CASSQGQRGNTIYF.

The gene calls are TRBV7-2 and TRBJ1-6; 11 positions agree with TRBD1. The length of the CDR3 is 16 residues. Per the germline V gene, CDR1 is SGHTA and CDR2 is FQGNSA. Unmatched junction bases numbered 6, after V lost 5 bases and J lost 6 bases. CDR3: CASSQGQGAGNSPLHF. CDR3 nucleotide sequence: TGTGCCAGCAGCCAAGGACAGGGGGCAGGTAATTCACCCCTCCACTTT.